A single T cell receptor beta chain is shown here with its context. The antigen remains unidentified. One end of the junction fails to match germline, which may point to a read error. PCR used 60 Vbeta primers and 13 Jbeta primers. Using immunoSEQ multiplex PCR, the repertoire was profiled, and TCRdb retains in-frame clones only, with some absent. The top ten clones hold over 12% of a sample with around 150,000 clones, almost 80% of them seen once. The data were taken from a study of cytomegalovirus exposure and HLA in healthy donors. Points from the study as a whole: Three CMV-associated chains were confirmed in vitro to be specific for CMV antigens. Presence/absence analysis assumed near-uniform sequencing depth across donors.

Sequenced sample: PBMCs. The clonotype comes from a man aged 50 to 59 in good health and CMV-seropositive.

Here the CDR3 DNA reads TGTGCCAGCAGTTTAGTGGCATCTGAGCAGTTCTTC. It encodes CASSLVASEQFF. This chain uses TRBV13 with TRBJ2-1, with D unclear. Germline-derived CDR1 and CDR2 are PRHDT and FYEKMQ (reference sequence). The CDR3 is 12 residues long.